These T cell receptor beta chains were read from a single sample in a study of cytomegalovirus exposure and HLA in healthy donors. TCRdb's copy holds only in-frame clones and misses some; the assay was immunoSEQ multiplex PCR. The sample spans 30,000 to 40,000 clones; the ten largest clones claim 3% to 3.5%. Sample: PBMCs. The receptor source for this set is a woman aged 40 to 55 in good health and CMV-seropositive. CDR3s include the opening cysteine and the closing phenylalanine or tryptophan. A D gene is named only where the DNA matches it firmly. The listing skips clone size in some rows; elsewhere it reads once, few, many or a size class.

V	J	D	size	DNA	CDR3
TRBV25-1	TRBJ2-1	NA	NA	TGTGCCAGCAGTAACCGGCAGGGGAGCTCCTACAATGAGCAGTTCTTC	CASSNRQGSSYNEQFF
TRBV6-1	TRBJ1-5	NA	NA	TGTGCCAGCACAAGGACAGATAGCAATCAGCCCCAGCATTTT	CASTRTDSNQPQHF
TRBV4-2	TRBJ2-7	TRBD2	NA	TGTGCCAGCAGCCCCACCGGCGGGAGCTACGAGCAGTACTTC	CASSPTGGSYEQYF
TRBV28	TRBJ1-1	NA	NA	TGTGCCAGCAGTTTAGGTACAGCTGAAGCTTTCTTT	CASSLGTAEAFF
TRBV7-2	TRBJ1-3	NA	NA	TGTGCCAGCAGCTTCAACTCTGGAAACACCATATATTTT	CASSFNSGNTIYF
TRBV19	TRBJ2-7	TRBD1	NA	TGTGCCAGTAGTATAGATCTATCGACAGGGCTTTACGAGCAGTACTTC	CASSIDLSTGLYEQYF
TRBV7-9	TRBJ2-7	TRBD2	NA	TGTGCCAGCAGCTCTACTGGGACTAGCGGGACGGGCGAGCAGTACTTC	CASSSTGTSGTGEQYF
TRBV30	TRBJ2-7	TRBD1	NA	TGTGCCACTTACCGGGACAGCTACGAGCAGTACTTC	CATYRDSYEQYF
TRBV28	TRBJ1-2	NA	NA	TGTGCCAGCAGTACCGGGCCAGGGGACTATGGCTACACCTTC	CASSTGPGDYGYTF
TRBV2	TRBJ2-3	NA	NA	TGTGCCAGCAGGACTAGCACAGATACGCAGTATTTT	CASRTSTDTQYF
TRBV28	TRBJ2-7	NA	NA	TGTGCCAGTCTGAGCGGACCAGGTTACGAGCAGTACTTC	CASLSGPGYEQYF
TRBV30	TRBJ1-2	NA	NA	TGTGCCTGGAGTGGGCTTGGCTACACCTTC	CAWSGLGYTF
TRBV7-3	TRBJ1-1	NA	NA	TGTGCCAGCAGCTTAACGGGGGCGGACACTGAAGCTTTCTTT	CASSLTGADTEAFF
TRBV10-3	TRBJ2-7	TRBD2	NA	TGTGCCATCAGTGTAAGCGGGAGAGAGGCCGAGCAGTACTTC	CAISVSGREAEQYF
TRBV18	TRBJ2-5	NA	NA	TGTGCCAGCTCACCCCGGCGGTTAGAGACCCAGTACTTC	CASSPRRLETQYF
TRBV4-3	TRBJ2-7	TRBD2	NA	TGCGCCAGCAGCCAACGGCTAGCGGGGGCCGAGCAGTACTTC	CASSQRLAGAEQYF
TRBV7-9	TRBJ2-2	NA	NA	TGTGCCAGCAGCTCCCTGGTGGGCTTAACGAACACCGGGGAGCTGTTTTTT	CASSSLVGLTNTGELFF
TRBV5-1	TRBJ2-5	NA	NA	TGCGCCAGCGGAAAAACCGGGACACTGAAAGAAGAGACCCAGTACTTC	CASGKTGTLKEETQYF
TRBV7-9	TRBJ2-1	TRBD2	NA	TGTGCCAGCAGCTCACTAGCGGGAAACAATGAGCAGTTCTTC	CASSSLAGNNEQFF
TRBV6-1	TRBJ2-1	TRBD2	NA	TGTGCCAGCTTAGGAACGGGGGGAAACGACAATGAGCAGTTCTTC	CASLGTGGNDNEQFF
TRBV30	TRBJ2-7	TRBD2	NA	TGTGCCTGGAGTGTATGGGCTAGCGGGAGAGCCTACGAGCAGTACTTC	CAWSVWASGRAYEQYF
TRBV5-1	TRBJ2-2	NA	NA	TGCGCCAGCTCCGACAGGGGAGGGACCGGGGAGCTGTTTTTT	CASSDRGGTGELFF
TRBV5-8	TRBJ1-5	NA	NA	TGTGCCAGCAGCCCCGGTAGGCAGGTCTGGCAGCCCCAGCATTTT	CASSPGRQVWQPQHF
TRBV11-2	TRBJ2-2	TRBD2	NA	TGTGCCAGCAGCTTAAGGCTCGGGAGGGCTAGTGGTACCGGGGAGCTGTTTTTT	CASSLRLGRASGTGELFF
TRBV19	TRBJ2-3	TRBD2	NA	TGTGCCAGTAGTAGGTGGACTAGCGGGAGGAACACAGATACGCAGTATTTT	CASSRWTSGRNTDTQYF
TRBV14	TRBJ2-7	NA	NA	TGTGCCAGCAGCCCGGGCGACAGGGACTTCTACGAGCAGTACTTC	CASSPGDRDFYEQYF
TRBV30	TRBJ2-2	NA	NA	TGTGCCTGGCGTGGTATTCGGGAGCTGTTTTTT	CAWRGIRELFF
TRBV5-4	TRBJ2-7	TRBD2	NA	TGTGCCAGCAGGGTTCGGGGGGGCCCCTACGAGCAGTACTTC	CASRVRGGPYEQYF
TRBV4-1	TRBJ2-1	TRBD2	NA	TGCGCCAGCAGCCAAGGGACTAGCGGGAGCGATGAGCAGTTCTTC	CASSQGTSGSDEQFF
TRBV6-6	TRBJ1-4	TRBD1	NA	TGTGCCAGCAGCGACCGCGGGACAGAGAATGAAAAACTGTTTTTT	CASSDRGTENEKLFF
TRBV6-6	TRBJ1-4	NA	NA	TGTGCCACCTCCTGGGGCGGGGGATGGGAAGAAAAACTGTTTTTT	CATSWGGGWEEKLFF
TRBV18	TRBJ2-7	TRBD1	NA	TGTGCCAGCTCATCAGGGACAGGGGCCTACGAGCAGTACTTC	CASSSGTGAYEQYF
TRBV5-1	TRBJ1-1	NA	NA	TGCGCCAGCAGCTTACTGGGGGGGCTCGGAACTGAAGCTTTCTTT	CASSLLGGLGTEAFF
TRBV14	TRBJ1-5	NA	NA	TGTGCCAGCAGCCCCCAGGGGATCAATCAGCCCCAGCATTTT	CASSPQGINQPQHF
TRBV6-5	TRBJ2-7	NA	NA	TGTGCCAGCAGAGAAGGAGGTTCCCACGAGCAGTACTTC	CASREGGSHEQYF
TRBV6-1	TRBJ1-4	TRBD1	NA	TGTGCCAGCAGTGAAGCGGGACAGGGTGGCGAAAAACTGTTTTTT	CASSEAGQGGEKLFF
TRBV28	TRBJ1-2	TRBD1	medium-sized	TGTGCCAGCAGTCGACCAATAGGGACAGTCTATGGCTACACCTTC	CASSRPIGTVYGYTF
TRBV6-5	TRBJ1-1	TRBD1	NA	TGTGCCAGCAGTTACGCCGGGACAGGGTACACTGAAGCTTTCTTT	CASSYAGTGYTEAFF
TRBV18	TRBJ2-1	TRBD2	NA	TGTGCCAGCTCGATGGGACTAGCGGGAAACAATGAGCAGTTCTTC	CASSMGLAGNNEQFF
TRBV19	TRBJ1-5	NA	NA	TGTGCCAGTAGTATAGAACAGCTCAATCAGCCCCAGCATTTT	CASSIEQLNQPQHF
TRBV5-8	TRBJ2-7	TRBD1	NA	TGTGCCAGCAGCTTAGGGACAGGGAGCGAGCAGTACTTC	CASSLGTGSEQYF
TRBV4-2	TRBJ2-1	TRBD2	NA	TGTGCCAGCAGCCAAGTTATCGCTAGCGGGAACTATGAGCAGTTCTTC	CASSQVIASGNYEQFF
TRBV28	TRBJ1-4	TRBD1	NA	TGTGCCAGCAGCTCCTTGGCAGGGGGCGCGGAAAAACTGTTTTTT	CASSSLAGGAEKLFF
TRBV6-1	TRBJ2-1	TRBD2	NA	TGTGCCAGCAGTGTAAGGACTAGCGGGAGCCGATCCAATGAGCAGTTCTTC	CASSVRTSGSRSNEQFF
TRBV28	TRBJ2-6	NA	NA	TGTGCCAGCAGTTTGTCAGGGTCTGGGGCCAACGTCCTGACTTTC	CASSLSGSGANVLTF
TRBV5-1	TRBJ2-3	NA	NA	TGCGCCAGCAGCGGAACTAGTGGGCCAGATACGCAGTATTTT	CASSGTSGPDTQYF
TRBV28	TRBJ1-4	NA	NA	TGTGCCAGCAGTTTAATCGGGGTTAGTGAAAAACTGTTTTTT	CASSLIGVSEKLFF
TRBV27	TRBJ2-7	TRBD2	NA	TGTGCCAGCAGTCTCGGGACTAGCGTAGTCGAGCAGTACTTC	CASSLGTSVVEQYF
TRBV5-6	TRBJ2-3	TRBD2	NA	TGTGCCAGCAGCTCCGGACTAGCGGGATCAGATACGCAGTATTTT	CASSSGLAGSDTQYF
TRBV4-1	TRBJ1-5	NA	NA	TGCGCCAGCAGCCTCGGGGGGCACAATCAGCCCCAGCATTTT	CASSLGGHNQPQHF
TRBV7-6	TRBJ2-3	TRBD2	NA	TGTGCCAGCAGCTTAAAGGGACTAGCGGATAACACAGATACGCAGTATTTT	CASSLKGLADNTDTQYF
TRBV19	TRBJ1-1	TRBD1	NA	TGTGCCAGCCGTGAGACAGGGAGACCAATGAACACTGAAGCTTTCTTT	CASRETGRPMNTEAFF
TRBV27	TRBJ2-7	TRBD1	NA	TGTGCCAGCAGTTTCTCGACAGGGATCTACGAGCAGTACTTC	CASSFSTGIYEQYF
TRBV7-9	TRBJ2-3	NA	NA	TGTGCCAGCAGTCTCCAGGGTGCAGATACGCAGTATTTT	CASSLQGADTQYF
TRBV27	TRBJ2-5	NA	NA	TGTGCCACCTACCATACTAGCCATCAAGAGACCCAGTACTTC	CATYHTSHQETQYF